This T cell receptor (delta chain) was recorded in a study of γδ T cells in repeated Plasmodium falciparum infection (dated by TCRdb to the early 2020s). For context, the study as a whole: The natural-infection arm enrolled Malian children exposed to intense seasonal malaria transmission, compared against age and gender matched Australian children. Four controlled human malaria infections were administered to five malaria-naive U.S. adults over around 600 days by bites from P. falciparum NF54-infected Anopheles stephensi mosquitoes. Samples from controlled-infection subjects were taken at baseline, right before selected infections, and 21 days after each infection. Malian gammadelta TCR repertoires were analysed cross-sectionally during no-transmission periods and were analysed longitudinally across acute febrile malaria episodes. The study examined how repeated Plasmodium falciparum infection shapes the human gammadelta T cell repertoire, using natural infection in Mali and controlled human malaria infection. Here is what the overall study found, with its caveats: A highly stable polyclonal repertoire over time and infection, with many inter-individual overlapping TCRgamma sequences, was shown by Vgamma9/Vdelta2+ TCR repertoires. Compared with Australian children, Malian children appeared to have Vdelta2-negative gammadelta TCR repertoires that were more clonally expanded, less diverse and less shared. Analysis of inter-individual variability in gammadelta T cell responses was limited by the small size of the controlled-infection cohort. The Malian cohort was drawn from a small rural village made up mostly of one ethnic group, which limits generalizability. Repeated controlled infections appeared to drive waves of new clonotype selection in Vdelta2-negative, largely Vdelta1+, gammadelta TCR repertoires.

The CDR3 sequence holds 19 residues, the cysteine and phenylalanine included. Only CDR3 DNA remains: 57 bases, in frame from the first base. Trimmed from V: 6 bases; trimmed from J: 2 bases; junction bases lacking a gene match: 20. CDR1 and CDR2, per the germline V gene, are TSWWSYY and QGS. Vgamma9/Vdelta2+ and Vdelta2-negative gammadelta T cell populations were flow-sorted from peripheral blood mononuclear cells for bulk TCR repertoire analysis. Worth noting for this clone: Its antigen is currently not known. TCRdb's protein, taken from a much larger clone, differs from this DNA's translation at residue 7, likely owing to a read error; the protein displayed comes from the DNA.

The library came from multiplex PCR. Sequencing used an Illumina MiSeq. Each sorted gammadelta T cell sample was sequenced for both the TCR gamma (TRG) and TCR delta (TRD) chains. From the authors' description of their analysis: Repertoire analyses included clonotype tree plots, accumulated frequency of the top 20 clonotypes, diversity index (DI) and D75 metrics. TCRdb processed the public reads again with the CATT caller, after which rows with matching DNA were combined. The V and J calls, along with clone size, are taken from TCRdb and not from the paper's own processing. The sample table records 75,000 to 95,000 delta-chain clones; over 0.9% of these occur just once. 9.5% to 10% of the sample lies in the top ten.

The sample taken for sequencing was gamma-delta T cells from blood. The source of this sequence is a pool of human donors (malaria-infected and uninfected, not separated). The chain employs TRDV1 and TRDJ1, and TRDD3 matches 8 of the central bases. The J gene is absent in TCRdb and was assigned here via DNA matching to germline. The encoded CDR3 is CALGPRDLQAGYGTDKLIF. DNA sequence: TGTGCTCTTGGCCCGAGGGACCTACAGGCGGGATACGGGACCGATAAACTCATCTTT.